These 24 T cell receptor beta chains were sequenced from one sample in a study of blood T cell repertoires in COVID-19. The assay was immunoSEQ multiplex PCR, and TCRdb's table has in-frame clones only and misses some. The table has roughly 100,000 clones, 85% to 90% seen once. The sequenced material came from peripheral blood. All receptors come from a human donor in a cohort sampled during active COVID-19.

The rearrangement joins TRBV19 to TRBJ2-7; D may be TRBD1 (5 bases). The CDR3 sequence is 13 residues long. Germline loops: CDR1 LNHDA, CDR2 SQIVND (reference sequence). Trimming removed 4 bases at V and 4 bases at J, with 11 bases between. CDR3 region: CASSTQGRYEQYF. DNA of the CDR3: TGTGCCAGTAGTACCCAGGGTAGGTACGAGCAGTACTTC.

The V gene is TRBV2, the J gene TRBJ2-4; D not resolved. The CDR3 runs to 16 residues. Germline V gene sequence: CDR1 SNHLY, CDR2 FYNNEI. V shed 6 bases and J shed 0 bases, with 15 bases lying between them. CDR3 bases: TGTGCCAGCAGGGTATCTGAAGCCTTAGCCAAAAACATTCAGTACTTC. Its translation: CASRVSEALAKNIQYF.

V usage is TRBV7-8 and J usage is TRBJ2-7, with D perhaps matching TRBD2 (6 bases). The CDR3 is 20 residues long. Between the trimmed V and J ends, which lost 0 bases and 3 bases, there was a span of 27 bases. The germline CDR1 and CDR2 sequences are SGHVS and FQNEAQ. This CDR3 is CASSLALGDELARRGYEQYF. CDR3 bases: TGTGCCAGCAGCTTAGCGCTGGGGGACGAATTAGCGCGGAGGGGCTACGAGCAGTACTTC.

The chain has TRBV18 and TRBJ2-7; 7 bases match TRBD1. The CDR3 contains 15 residues. V was pared by 0 bases and J by 5 bases, with 7 bases of the junction left unmatched. Germline loops: CDR1 KGHSH, CDR2 LQKENI. CDR3 nucleotide sequence: TGTGCCAGCTCACCACCCGGACAGGTGATCAACGAGCAGTACTTC. It codes for CASSPPGQVINEQYF.

This chain joins TRBV6-2 or TRBV6-3 and TRBJ2-1; 9 nucleotides line up with TRBD2. The length of the CDR3 is 15 residues. Germline-derived CDR1 and CDR2 are MNHEY and SVGEGT. V gave up 0 bases and J gave up 14 bases; unmatched junction bases: 11. The CDR3 sequence: CASSYSRLGGGAKFF. The DNA of the CDR3 is TGTGCCAGCAGTTACTCGAGGTTGGGCGGGGGGGCAAAGTTCTTC.

The rearrangement links TRBV12-3 or TRBV12-4 to TRBJ1-1; 11 nucleotides agree with TRBD1. V lost 6 bases, J lost 10 bases, and 7 bases stayed unmatched. The CDR3 is 13 residues long. CDR3 nucleotides: TGTGCCAGCAGCACGGGACAGGGGGTCTCAGCTTTCTTT. Translating gives CASSTGQGVSAFF.

The chain combines TRBV7-2 with TRBJ2-3; D gene uncertain. Between the trimmed V and J ends, which lost 5 bases and 15 bases, there was a span of 12 bases. Germline lookup yields CDR1 SGHTA and CDR2 FQGNSA. The CDR3 extends over 10 amino acids. The CDR3 region is CASSGTRQYF. DNA for the CDR3: TGTGCCAGCAGCGGTACCAGGCAATATTTT.

The chain uses TRBV15 and TRBJ2-5; D remains unclear. Per the germline V gene, CDR1 is LNHNV and CDR2 is YYDKDF (reference sequence). The V and J ends lost 0 bases and 11 bases respectively, with 10 bases between them. The CDR3 extends over 12 amino acids. The CDR3 nucleotides read TGTGCCACCAGCAGAGATTTTTCAGGACAGTACTTC. Translation gives CATSRDFSGQYF.

This chain uses TRBV29-1 with TRBJ2-2; no clear D. The germline V gene has CDR1 SQVTM and CDR2 ANQGSEA. The CDR3 consists of 15 residues. The ends were cut back, 5 bases at V and 1 base at J, with 14 bases in the middle. DNA for the CDR3: TGCAGCGTTATATTTCCCTCGAGGAACACCGGGGAGCTGTTTTTT. This gives the protein CSVIFPSRNTGELFF.

The CDR3 reads CASSFEQSSYEQYF. CDR3 sequence (DNA): TGCGCCAGCAGCTTTGAACAGAGCTCCTACGAGCAGTACTTC. V is TRBV5-1 and J is TRBJ2-7; D gene ambiguous. Looked up from germline, CDR1 is SGHRS and CDR2 is YFSETQ. V shed 2 bases and J shed 0 bases, with 9 bases lying between them. The CDR3 runs 14 residues.

The rearrangement joins TRBV19 to TRBJ1-2; D is ambiguous. This CDR3 is 11 amino acids long. V was clipped by 8 bases and J by 8 bases, with 12 bases between them. The germline gives CDR1 LNHDA, CDR2 SQIVND (reference sequence). DNA for the CDR3: TGTGCCAGTGGGGTGGAGGAAGGCTACACCTTC. Encoded protein: CASGVEEGYTF.

The chain carries TRBV6-5 and TRBJ1-2; a weak D match, TRBD1 (5 bases). V gave up 6 bases and J gave up 8 bases, with 19 bases separating them. CDR3 length equals 14 residues. Looked up from germline, CDR1 is MNHEY and CDR2 is SVGAGI. Here the CDR3 reads CASRVGAGPSGYTF. CDR3 DNA: TGTGCCAGCAGAGTTGGGGCAGGACCCTCGGGCTACACCTTC.

This chain links TRBV27 with TRBJ2-7, with TRBD1 as a possible D gene (6 bases). The CDR3 is made up of 15 amino acids. V gave up 5 bases and J gave up 0 bases, with 14 bases separating them. Germline CDR1 and CDR2: MNHEY and SMNVEV (reference sequence). CDR3 protein: CASSPDSAHSYEQYF. The CDR3 region has the DNA TGTGCCAGCAGTCCGGACAGCGCTCACTCCTACGAGCAGTACTTC.

The chain employs TRBV28 and TRBJ2-7; 10 positions agree with TRBD1. The V segment lost 8 bases and the J segment 5 bases; nucleotides outside the gene matches: 6. The CDR3 consists of 13 residues. Germline CDR1 and CDR2: MDHEN and SYDVKM. This chain's CDR3 is CASGGQGGHEQYF. As DNA, the CDR3 is TGTGCCAGCGGCGGACAGGGGGGCCACGAGCAGTACTTC.

This chain joins TRBV7-2 and TRBJ1-5; D is ambiguous. Trimming cost V 1 base and J 0 bases, with 10 bases left between them. The germline gives CDR1 SGHTA, CDR2 FQGNSA. The CDR3 spans 16 residues. The CDR3 spells CASSLGSSYSNQPQHF. In nucleotides, the CDR3 is TGTGCCAGCAGCTTAGGGAGCTCCTATAGCAATCAGCCCCAGCATTTT. Using reference TRBV7-2 and TRBJ1-5 for the parts outside the CDR3, the full variable domain is GAGVSQSPSNKVTEKGKDVELRCDPISGHTALYWYRQSLGQGLEFLIYFQGNSAPDKSGLPSDRFSAERTGGSVSTLTIQRTQQEDSAVYLCASSLGSSYSNQPQHFGDGTRLSIL.

This rearrangement joins TRBV30 to TRBJ2-5, with D maybe TRBD1 (5 bases). The CDR3 is made up of 13 amino acids. V lost 0 bases and J 5 bases, leaving 10 bases between the germline ends. Per germline, CDR1 GTSNPN and CDR2 SVGIG (reference sequence). CDR3 region: CAWSVQGVETQYF. The CDR3 DNA reads TGTGCCTGGAGTGTACAAGGGGTGGAGACCCAGTACTTC.

This chain joins TRBV11-2 and TRBJ1-4; weak D call: TRBD1 (5 bases). The germline V and J ends were trimmed by 3 bases and 8 bases, with 10 bases remaining between them. CDR3 length: 13 residues. Per the germline V gene, CDR1 is SGHAT and CDR2 is FQNNGV. In nucleotides, the CDR3 is TGTGCCAGCAGCTTTACCGGGGGGGAAAAACTGTTTTTT. Translating gives CASSFTGGEKLFF.

The V gene is TRBV6-5, the J gene TRBJ2-3, with 8 bases lining up with TRBD1. Germline loops: CDR1 MNHEY, CDR2 SVGAGI. The CDR3 sequence is 14 residues long. Trimming at V came to 6 bases and at J to 6 bases, leaving 8 bases not matched to a gene. The CDR3 bases are TGTGCCAGCAGGCGACAGGGGTTGTTTGATACGCAGTATTTT. It yields the protein CASRRQGLFDTQYF.

For this clone: Because the CDR3's place on the DNA is in doubt, the DNA is left out and the CDR3 is given as listed by TCRdb. This chain uses TRBV5-4 with TRBJ1-2. A total of 20 residues make up the CDR3, ends included. Germline-derived CDR1 and CDR2 are SGHNT and YYREEE (reference sequence). The CDR3 here is CASSAGGGNYGYTFGFGYTF.

The gene calls are TRBV24-1 and TRBJ2-7, with no clear D. This CDR3 region has 13 residues. CDR1 KGHDR and CDR2 SFDVKD come from the germline V gene. The V gene lost 4 bases and the J gene lost 5 bases, with 11 bases spanning the gap. CDR3 sequence reads: CATSDGSNDEQYF. CDR3 bases: TGTGCCACCAGTGACGGTAGTAACGACGAGCAGTACTTC.

Here the CDR3 DNA reads TGCAGTGCCACGGTGGCGGGGCCCCAGCATTTT. Translated: CSATVAGPQHF. This chain links TRBV20-1 with TRBJ1-5; no firm D call. The CDR3 totals 11 residues. Germline CDR1 reads DFQATT; CDR2 reads SNEGSKA (reference sequence). Trimming took 6 bases from V and 9 from J, leaving 12 bases between them.

V usage is TRBV27 and J usage is TRBJ1-4; D is undetermined. Between the trimmed V and J ends, which lost 6 bases and 8 bases, there was a span of 13 bases. The CDR3 totals 13 residues. Germline lookup yields CDR1 MNHEY and CDR2 SMNVEV (reference sequence). CDR3 DNA: TGTGCCAGCAGCACCACCACGCGGGAAAAACTGTTTTTT. Its protein product is CASSTTTREKLFF.

The J gene is TRBJ1-5, the V gene TRBV7-2, with unresolved D. The CDR3 loop spans 14 amino acids. V lost 3 bases and J lost 0, with 6 bases in between. From germline, CDR1 is SGHTA and CDR2 FQGNSA. The CDR3 spells CASSFRYSNQPQHF. CDR3 nucleotide sequence: TGTGCCAGCAGCTTCAGGTATAGCAATCAGCCCCAGCATTTT.

The chain has TRBV3-1 (or the pseudogene TRBV3-2) and TRBJ2-7; TRBD2 aligns across 13 bases. Germline V lookup: CDR1 LGHDT, CDR2 YNNKEL (reference sequence). V lost 4 bases and J lost 6; bases outside the gene matches: 6. This CDR3 region has 15 residues. The CDR3 bases are TGTGCCAGCAGCCGATGGACTAGCGGGAGCGGCGAGCAGTACTTC. Its translation: CASSRWTSGSGEQYF.